The 11 T cell receptor beta chains in this list originate from one sample, sequenced in a study of vaccination and CD4 T cells after COVID-19. The study sequenced cultured CD4+ T cell DNA using the Oncomine TCR Beta short-read assay. In TCRdb, the PCR reads were re-called with MiXCR into one record per CDR3 protein. The data show some 5,200 distinct CDR3 sequences, about 25% seen once. The sample's treatment: 10-day PBMC culture with coronavirus spike peptide pools or control peptides (ViraFEST assay). No antigen is known for these receptors. Specimen: CD4+ T cells from blood, cultured in vitro, collected after SARS-CoV-2 vaccination. These TCRs come from a human donor who had recovered from COVID-19.

This chain links TRBV2 with TRBJ2-3; D may be TRBD1 (6 bases). This CDR3 has 16 residues. The ends were cut back, 8 bases at V and 4 bases at J, with 22 bases in the middle. Germline loops: CDR1 SNHLY, CDR2 FYNNEI. The CDR3 DNA is TGTGCCAGCGGTTTTACGCAGGGGTTCTCCCCAGATACGCAGTATTTT. It codes for CASGFTQGFSPDTQYF.

There are a few counts of this clonotype. V and J are TRBV15 and TRBJ1-3, with D possibly matching TRBD1 (5 bases). Looked up from germline, CDR1 is LNHNV and CDR2 is YYDKDF (reference sequence). The germline V and J ends were trimmed by 1 base and 2 bases, with 12 bases remaining between them. This CDR3 has 16 amino acids. CDR3 DNA sequence: TGTGCCACCAGCAGAGGGTCGTCGGGGGCTGGAAACACCATATATTTT. Its protein is CATSRGSSGAGNTIYF.

The sample holds a few counts of this clonotype. The J gene is TRBJ2-7, the V gene TRBV6-1; TRBD2 matches at 12 bases. V lost 8 bases to trimming and J lost 5 bases; unmatched junction nucleotides: 13. Looked up from germline, CDR1 is MNHNS and CDR2 is SASEGT. The CDR3 consists of 16 residues. CDR3 sequence reads: CASGRSTGLAGNEQYF. DNA of the CDR3: TGTGCCAGCGGGCGATCGACTGGACTAGCGGGAAACGAGCAGTACTTC.

In its sample, this clonotype is medium-sized. The chain links TRBV20-1 to TRBJ2-7; no firm D call. V dropped 2 bases and J dropped 3 bases, with 20 bases sitting between them. CDR1 is DFQATT, CDR2 SNEGSKA, per germline (reference sequence). The CDR3 totals 16 residues. This CDR3 reads CSARPPSGTGGYEQYF. The CDR3 DNA follows: TGCAGTGCTAGACCCCCAAGTGGTACGGGCGGCTACGAGCAGTACTTC.

In this sample, this clonotype is medium-sized (0.01 to 0.1%). V is TRBV7-2 and J is TRBJ2-5; D remains ambiguous. CDR1 SGHTA and CDR2 FQGNSA come from the germline V gene. CDR3 size: 13 residues. V gave up 1 base and J gave up 1 base, with 4 bases separating them. The CDR3 region is CASSLVAQETQYF. Written as DNA, the CDR3 is TGTGCCAGCAGCTTAGTCGCCCAAGAGACCCAGTACTTC.

This chain links TRBV6-1 with TRBJ2-3, with 9 bases that match TRBD2. V gave up 4 bases and J gave up 5 bases; unmatched junction bases: 7. The germline CDR1 and CDR2 sequences are MNHNS and SASEGT. The CDR3 consists of 15 residues. The DNA for the CDR3 is TGTGCCAGCAGTGTCGTAGCGGGGGATCGAGATACGCAGTATTTT. Amino acid sequence: CASSVVAGDRDTQYF.

This clonotype occurred a few times. V and J are TRBV20-1 and TRBJ2-7, with 12 bases aligning to TRBD1. J was trimmed by 7 bases and V by 4 bases; bases with no gene match: 11. The CDR3 loop spans 15 amino acids. CDR1 is DFQATT, CDR2 SNEGSKA, per germline (reference sequence). The CDR3 region has the DNA TGCAGTGCTAACGCTAGGGACAGGGGGCCGGGGGAGCAGTACTTC. It specifies CSANARDRGPGEQYF.

This sequence joins TRBV30 and TRBJ1-5; D uncertain. The CDR3 consists of 12 residues. Trimming cost V 3 bases and J 7 bases, with 10 bases left between them. CDR1 is GTSNPN, CDR2 SVGIG, per germline (reference sequence). The chain's CDR3 is CAWSPGSQPQHF. The DNA for the CDR3 is TGTGCCTGGAGCCCCGGTAGCCAGCCCCAGCATTTT.

The J gene is TRBJ2-7, the V gene TRBV14; D could derive from TRBD1 or TRBD2 (6 bases each). Trimming left V 2 bases short and J 9 bases short, with 23 bases between. The length of the CDR3 is 16 residues. The germline V gene encodes CDR1 SGHDN and CDR2 FVKESK. The CDR3 coding sequence is TGTGCCAGCAGCCAAATTGGGGGGCAACAGCTGAACGGGCAGTACTTC. Its translation is CASSQIGGQQLNGQYF.

This clonotype occurred a few times. This chain connects TRBV6-1 to TRBJ2-5; 10 bases align to TRBD2. This CDR3 is built from 21 residues. The junction had 20 bases not matched to a gene; V was cut back by 2 bases and J by 2 bases. CDR1 MNHNS and CDR2 SASEGT come from the germline V gene. CDR3 in amino acids: CASSEFGGSSGSQSHQETQYF. The CDR3 DNA follows: TGTGCCAGCAGTGAATTTGGTGGGTCTAGCGGGAGCCAATCCCATCAAGAGACCCAGTACTTC.

This chain links TRBV7-9 with TRBJ2-7; 14 bases agree with TRBD2. The CDR3 covers 16 residues. Trimming at V came to 5 bases and at J to 7 bases, leaving 10 bases not matched to a gene. Germline V gene sequence: CDR1 SEHNR, CDR2 FQNEAQ (reference sequence). CDR3 sequence (DNA): TGTGCCAGCAGCACTCGACTAGCGGGAGGGCCGGGAGAGCAGTACTTC. Translating it yields CASSTRLAGGPGEQYF.